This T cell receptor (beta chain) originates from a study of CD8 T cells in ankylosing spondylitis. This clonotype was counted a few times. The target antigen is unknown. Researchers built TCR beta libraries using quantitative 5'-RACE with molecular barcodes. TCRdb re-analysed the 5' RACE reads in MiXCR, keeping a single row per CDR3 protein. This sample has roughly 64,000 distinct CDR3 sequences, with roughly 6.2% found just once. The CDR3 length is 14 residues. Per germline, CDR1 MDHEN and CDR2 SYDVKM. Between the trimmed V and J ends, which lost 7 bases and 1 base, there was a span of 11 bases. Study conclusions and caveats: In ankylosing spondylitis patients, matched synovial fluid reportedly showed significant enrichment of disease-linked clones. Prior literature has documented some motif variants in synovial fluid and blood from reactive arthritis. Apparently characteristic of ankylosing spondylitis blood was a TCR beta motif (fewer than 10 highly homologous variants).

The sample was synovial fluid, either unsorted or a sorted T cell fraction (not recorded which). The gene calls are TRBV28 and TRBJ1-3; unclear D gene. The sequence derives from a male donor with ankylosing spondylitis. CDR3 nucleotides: TGTGCCAGCACCGCCGGGTCTTCTGGAAACACCATATATTTT. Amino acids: CASTAGSSGNTIYF.